What follows is one T cell receptor (beta chain) and its context. Symptom resolution, clearance, or two negative PCRs marked donors in Cohort 3 as recovered. Source study methods: Estimation of nucleated cell counts relied on the amplification of reference gene primers. Measured with immunoSEQ multiplex PCR; TCRdb has only the in-frame clones, and not every one. For V, J and clone size, that table is used; D and trimming come from the DNA. The table includes almost 400,000 clones, about nine tenths detected once. The sample comes from a study of blood T cell repertoires in COVID-19. Overall study context: T cells, B-cell-depleted T cells, or PBMCs supplied cDNA or gDNA.

V lost 5 bases, J lost 2 bases, and 13 bases lay in between. The germline CDR1 and CDR2 sequences are SEHNR and FQNEAQ (reference sequence). The CDR3 consists of 14 residues. The clonotype was recovered from a woman under 40 who had recovered from COVID-19. The V call is TRBV7-9, the J call TRBJ2-7; no clear D gene. Sequences were obtained from PBMCs or T cells enriched from blood (not recorded which). CDR3: CASSRSIPPYEQYF. Written as DNA, the CDR3 is TGTGCCAGCAGCCGGTCCATCCCGCCCTACGAGCAGTACTTC.